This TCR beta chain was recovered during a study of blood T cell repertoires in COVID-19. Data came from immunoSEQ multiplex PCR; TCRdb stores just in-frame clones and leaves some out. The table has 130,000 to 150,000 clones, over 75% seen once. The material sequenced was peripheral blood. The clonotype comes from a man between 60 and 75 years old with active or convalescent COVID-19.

The CDR3 nucleotides read TGTGCCAGCAGCTCCCCCGGACAGGGGTCGGGTGAAAAACTGTTTTTT. Translation: CASSSPGQGSGEKLFF. The gene calls are TRBV5-4 and TRBJ1-4; 9 bases fit TRBD1. The CDR3 length is 16 residues. Trimming cost V 3 bases and J 7 bases; bases outside gene matches: 10. The germline V gene encodes CDR1 SGHNT and CDR2 YYREEE (reference sequence).